A selection of T cell receptor beta chains follows, all from one sample in a study of T-cell reconstitution after alpha-beta-depleted transplantation in children. TCRdb independently ran MiXCR on the PCR reads; one entry per CDR3 protein. In the table there are 550,000 to 800,000 distinct CDR3 sequences, 13% of which are singletons. The sequences come from PBMCs, collected before TCRalphabeta/CD19-depleted stem cell transplant. Receptors originate from a girl under 10 years old with congenital amegakaryocytic thrombocytopenia, due to receive a stem cell transplant. CDR3s include the opening cysteine and the closing phenylalanine or tryptophan. Fields, in order: CDR3 DNA, CDR3 protein, V gene, J gene, D gene, CDR3 length, clone size. A D gene is named only where the DNA matches it firmly. Size is omitted from some rows. Given values are once, few, many or a class for expanded clones.

TGTGCCAGCAGTTTTAGCGGGATATCAGATACGCAGTATTTT	CASSFSGISDTQYF	TRBV12-3/TRBV12-4	TRBJ2-3	TRBD2	14	many
TGCAGTGCTAGGGCGTGGACAGGGCTCGAGGGTTCACCCCTCCACTTT	CSARAWTGLEGSPLHF	TRBV20-1	TRBJ1-6	TRBD1	16	many
TGTGCCAGCAGCTGGATCTATGGCTACACCTTC	CASSWIYGYTF	TRBV5-5	TRBJ1-2	-	11	few
TGCAGTGCCAAGGGGTCAGTGGGTACACTTAACACCGGGGAGCTGTTTTTT	CSAKGSVGTLNTGELFF	TRBV20-1	TRBJ2-2	-	17	many
TGCGCCAGCAGCCAATCCGGTTTGGGCATTCAGTACTTC	CASSQSGLGIQYF	TRBV4-1	TRBJ2-4	-	13	few
TGTGCCTGGAGTAGGCAGTTACAAGAGACCCAGTACTTC	CAWSRQLQETQYF	TRBV30	TRBJ2-5	-	13	-
TGCAGTGCCCGACCCCAGACTAGCGGGAGTTGGTTTGCCGGGGAGCTGTTTTTT	CSARPQTSGSWFAGELFF	TRBV20-1	TRBJ2-2	TRBD2	18	few
TGTGCCAGCAGCGTGGGACTAGCGGTAATCTACAATGAGCAGTTCTTC	CASSVGLAVIYNEQFF	TRBV14	TRBJ2-1	TRBD2	16	few
TGCGCCAGCAGCCATGGGGGGACAGGGAGCACCGGGGAGCTGTTTTTT	CASSHGGTGSTGELFF	TRBV4-1	TRBJ2-2	TRBD1	16	few
TGTGCCAGCAGTTCCCTAGAGGGTTGGGCCCAGTACTTC	CASSSLEGWAQYF	TRBV12-3/TRBV12-4	TRBJ2-5	-	13	few